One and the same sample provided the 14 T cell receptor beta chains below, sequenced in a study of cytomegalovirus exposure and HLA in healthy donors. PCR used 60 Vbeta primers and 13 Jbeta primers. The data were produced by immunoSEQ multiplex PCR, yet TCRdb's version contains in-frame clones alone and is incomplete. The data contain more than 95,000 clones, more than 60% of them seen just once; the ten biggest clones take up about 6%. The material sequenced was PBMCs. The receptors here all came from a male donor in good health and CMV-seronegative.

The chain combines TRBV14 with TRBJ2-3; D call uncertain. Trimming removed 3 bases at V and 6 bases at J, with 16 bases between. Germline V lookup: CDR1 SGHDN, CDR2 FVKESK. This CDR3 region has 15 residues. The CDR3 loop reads CASSQSGFSRDTQYF. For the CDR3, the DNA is TGTGCCAGCAGCCAGTCAGGCTTCAGTAGGGATACGCAGTATTTT. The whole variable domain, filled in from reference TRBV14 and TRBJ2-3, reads EAGVTQFPSHSVIEKGQTVTLRCDPISGHDNLYWYRRVMGKEIKFLLHFVKESKQDESGMPNNRFLAERTGGTYSTLKVQPAELEDSGVYFCASSQSGFSRDTQYFGPGTRLTVL.

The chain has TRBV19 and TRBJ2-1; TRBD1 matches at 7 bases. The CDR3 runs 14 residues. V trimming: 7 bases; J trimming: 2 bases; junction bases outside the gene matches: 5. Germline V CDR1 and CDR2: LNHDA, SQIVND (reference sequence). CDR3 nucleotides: TGTGCCAGTAAGACAGGGTCCGCCTACAATGAGCAGTTCTTC. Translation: CASKTGSAYNEQFF. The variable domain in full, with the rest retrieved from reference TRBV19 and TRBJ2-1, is DGGITQSPKYLFRKEGQNVTLSCEQNLNHDAMYWYRQDPGQGLRLIYYSQIVNDFQKGDIAEGYSVSREKKESFPLTVTSAQKNPTAFYLCASKTGSAYNEQFFGPGTRLTVL.

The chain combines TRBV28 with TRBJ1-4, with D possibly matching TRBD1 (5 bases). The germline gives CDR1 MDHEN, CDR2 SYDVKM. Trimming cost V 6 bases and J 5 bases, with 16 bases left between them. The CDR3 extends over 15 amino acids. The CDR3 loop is CASSQRQFENEKLFF. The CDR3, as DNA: TGTGCCAGCAGCCAGAGACAGTTTGAGAATGAAAAACTGTTTTTT. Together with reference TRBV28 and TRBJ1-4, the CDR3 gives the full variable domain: DVKVTQSSRYLVKRTGEKVFLECVQDMDHENMFWYRQDPGLGLRLIYFSYDVKMKEKGDIPEGYSVSREKKERFSLILESASTNQTSMYLCASSQRQFENEKLFFGSGTQLSVL.

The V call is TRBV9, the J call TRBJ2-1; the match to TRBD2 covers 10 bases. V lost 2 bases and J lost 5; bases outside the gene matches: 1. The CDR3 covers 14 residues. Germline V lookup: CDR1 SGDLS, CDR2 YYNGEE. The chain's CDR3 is CASSVGLADNEQFF. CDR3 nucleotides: TGTGCCAGCAGCGTCGGACTAGCGGACAATGAGCAGTTCTTC.

The CDR3 here is CASSESLLLADSTDTQYF. For the CDR3, the DNA is TGCGCCAGCAGTGAGTCTCTCCTACTAGCGGACAGCACAGATACGCAGTATTTT. V usage is TRBV10-1 and J usage is TRBJ2-3, with 8 bases aligning to TRBD2. The germline V gene has CDR1 WNHNN and CDR2 SYGVQD (reference sequence). This CDR3 has 18 residues. Losses at the gene ends were 0 bases for V and 0 bases for J; bases not matched to a gene: 8.

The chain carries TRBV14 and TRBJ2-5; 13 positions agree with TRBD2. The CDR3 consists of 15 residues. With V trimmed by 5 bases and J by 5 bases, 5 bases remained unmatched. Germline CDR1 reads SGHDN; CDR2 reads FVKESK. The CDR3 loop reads CASSIGLAGVETQYF. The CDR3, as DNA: TGTGCCAGCAGCATAGGACTAGCGGGAGTGGAGACCCAGTACTTC.

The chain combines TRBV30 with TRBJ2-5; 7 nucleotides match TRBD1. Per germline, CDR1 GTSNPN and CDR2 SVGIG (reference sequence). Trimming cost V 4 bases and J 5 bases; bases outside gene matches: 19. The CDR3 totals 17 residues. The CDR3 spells CAWIKTGWGDRGETQYF. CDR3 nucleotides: TGTGCCTGGATAAAGACAGGGTGGGGCGACCGAGGGGAGACCCAGTACTTC.

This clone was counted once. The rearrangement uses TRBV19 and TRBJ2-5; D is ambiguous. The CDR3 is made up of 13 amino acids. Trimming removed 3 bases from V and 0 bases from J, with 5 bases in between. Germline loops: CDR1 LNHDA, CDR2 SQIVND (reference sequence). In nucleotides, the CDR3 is TGTGCCAGTAGTATCGGTTACCAAGAGACCCAGTACTTC. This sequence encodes CASSIGYQETQYF.

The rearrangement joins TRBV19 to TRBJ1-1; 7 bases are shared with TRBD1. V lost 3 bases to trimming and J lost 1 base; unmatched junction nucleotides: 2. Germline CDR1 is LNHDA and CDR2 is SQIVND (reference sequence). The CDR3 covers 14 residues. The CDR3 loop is CASSMGQKNTEAFF. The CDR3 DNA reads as TGTGCCAGTAGTATGGGACAGAAGAACACTGAAGCTTTCTTT.

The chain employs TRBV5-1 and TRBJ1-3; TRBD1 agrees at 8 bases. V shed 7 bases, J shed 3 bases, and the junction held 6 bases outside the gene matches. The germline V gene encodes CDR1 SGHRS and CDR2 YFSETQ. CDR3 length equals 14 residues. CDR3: CASGKTGDGNTIYF. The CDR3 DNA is TGCGCCAGCGGCAAGACAGGGGATGGAAACACCATATATTTT.

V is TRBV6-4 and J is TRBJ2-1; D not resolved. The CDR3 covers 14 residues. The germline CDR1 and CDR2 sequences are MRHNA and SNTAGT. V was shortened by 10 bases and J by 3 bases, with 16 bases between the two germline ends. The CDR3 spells CAILTERFYNEQFF. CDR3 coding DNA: TGTGCCATCCTCACTGAGCGTTTCTACAATGAGCAGTTCTTC.

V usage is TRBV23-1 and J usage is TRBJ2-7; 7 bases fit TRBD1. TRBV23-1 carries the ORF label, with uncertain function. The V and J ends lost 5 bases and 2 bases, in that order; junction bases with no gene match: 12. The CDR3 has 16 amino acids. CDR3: CASSGPPRQGAYEQYF. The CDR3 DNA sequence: TGCGCCAGCAGTGGCCCCCCAAGGCAGGGGGCCTACGAGCAGTACTTC.

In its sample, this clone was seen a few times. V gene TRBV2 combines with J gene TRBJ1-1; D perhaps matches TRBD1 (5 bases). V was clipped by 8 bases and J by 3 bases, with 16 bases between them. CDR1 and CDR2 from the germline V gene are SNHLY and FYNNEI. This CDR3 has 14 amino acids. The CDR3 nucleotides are TGTGCCAGCTTGGGAGGGGCTACTGACACTGAAGCTTTCTTT. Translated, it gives CASLGGATDTEAFF.

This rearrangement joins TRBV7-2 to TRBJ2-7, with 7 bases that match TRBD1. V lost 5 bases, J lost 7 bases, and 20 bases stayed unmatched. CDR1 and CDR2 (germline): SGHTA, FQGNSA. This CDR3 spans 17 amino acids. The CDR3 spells CASSQGGSRDRSGEQYF. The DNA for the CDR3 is TGTGCCAGCAGCCAAGGGGGCAGCCGGGATCGGTCGGGGGAGCAGTACTTC.